A single sample is the source of the 2 T cell receptor beta chains below, sequenced in a study of OX40 agonist ivuxolimab in advanced cancers. Data came from immunoSEQ multiplex PCR; TCRdb stores just in-frame clones and leaves some out. The sample includes some 39,000 clones, roughly 77% of them seen just once. This specimen was CD4+ or CD8+ T cells sorted from blood, taken in a trial of the OX40 agonist ivuxolimab. These receptors originate from an adult with an advanced solid tumor such as melanoma, head and neck, liver or kidney cancer.

V and J are TRBV2 and TRBJ2-3; 8 positions match TRBD1. The CDR3 covers 16 residues. V gave up 8 bases and J gave up 4 bases; unmatched junction bases: 14. The germline gives CDR1 SNHLY, CDR2 FYNNEI. The chain's CDR3 is CASLKTGGVYADTQYF. CDR3 bases: TGTGCCAGCCTTAAAACAGGGGGTGTCTACGCAGATACGCAGTATTTT.

The V call is TRBV5-4, the J call TRBJ1-4; D unresolved. Deletions cut 6 bases from V and 4 bases from J, with 19 bases between. The V gene's germline CDR1 is SGHNT and CDR2 YYREEE (reference sequence). This CDR3 contains 16 residues. The DNA of the CDR3 is TGTGCCAGCACCATTGGAGGTGGGCTTAGTAATGAAAAACTGTTTTTT. Translating it yields CASTIGGGLSNEKLFF.